A single sample is the source of the 5 T cell receptor beta chains below, sequenced in a study of OX40 agonist ivuxolimab in advanced cancers. TCRdb's table, derived via immunoSEQ multiplex PCR, lists solely in-frame clones and lacks some. The sample includes about 89,000 clones, around nine tenths seen only once; the top ten take approximately 0.26%. The sequenced sample was CD4+ or CD8+ T cells sorted from blood, obtained in a trial of the OX40 agonist ivuxolimab. The receptor source for this set is an adult with an advanced solid tumor such as melanoma, head and neck, liver or kidney cancer.

This chain joins TRBV30 and TRBJ1-1; TRBD1 matches 8 bases. Germline V gene sequence: CDR1 GTSNPN, CDR2 SVGIG (reference sequence). The CDR3 has 13 amino acids. Unmatched junction bases numbered 2, after V lost 4 bases and J lost 1 base. CDR3 sequence reads: CAWTGGGNTEAFF. CDR3 coding DNA: TGTGCCTGGACAGGGGGCGGGAACACTGAAGCTTTCTTT.

V is TRBV5-1 and J is TRBJ1-5; 8 nucleotides match TRBD1. This CDR3 has 15 amino acids. Germline CDR1 and CDR2: SGHRS and YFSETQ. With 4 bases clipped from V and 4 bases from J, the junction kept 7 bases outside the gene matches. The CDR3 sequence is CASSPGQGWNQPQHF. The CDR3 DNA follows: TGCGCCAGCAGCCCCGGACAGGGTTGGAATCAGCCCCAGCATTTT.

The V gene is TRBV5-6, the J gene TRBJ1-6, with D uncertain. The CDR3 has 16 amino acids. Trimming left V 4 bases short and J 10 bases short, with 21 bases between. CDR1 and CDR2 from the germline V gene are SGHDT and YYEEEE. CDR3 loop: CASSPGRNGRGSPLHF. The CDR3 DNA reads TGTGCCAGCAGCCCGGGCCGAAACGGACGTGGATCACCCCTCCACTTT. The whole variable domain, filled in from reference TRBV5-6 and TRBJ1-6, reads DAGVTQSPTHLIKTRGQQVTLRCSPKSGHDTVSWYQQALGQGPQFIFQYYEEEERQRGNFPDRFSGHQFPNYSSELNVNALLLGDSALYLCASSPGRNGRGSPLHFGNGTRLTVT.

Only a few counts were recorded for this clone. The chain recombines TRBV4-2 with TRBJ2-7; 7 bases fit TRBD2. CDR3 size: 17 residues. Per germline, CDR1 LGHNA and CDR2 YNFKEQ. With V trimmed by 0 bases and J by 5 bases, 13 bases remained unmatched. CDR3 nucleotide sequence: TGTGCCAGCAGCCAAGAGGCGCGACTAGCCGAGGGAGACGAGCAGTACTTC. Amino acids: CASSQEARLAEGDEQYF.

This clone was seen only a few times. The rearrangement joins TRBV9 to TRBJ2-3, with 7 bases fitting TRBD2. This CDR3 region has 15 residues. Per germline, CDR1 SGDLS and CDR2 YYNGEE. Trimming at V came to 4 bases and at J to 4 bases, leaving 9 bases not matched to a gene. The CDR3 DNA is TGTGCCAGCAGCCCTACGGGCCGGGGGGCAGATACGCAGTATTTT. As protein: CASSPTGRGADTQYF.